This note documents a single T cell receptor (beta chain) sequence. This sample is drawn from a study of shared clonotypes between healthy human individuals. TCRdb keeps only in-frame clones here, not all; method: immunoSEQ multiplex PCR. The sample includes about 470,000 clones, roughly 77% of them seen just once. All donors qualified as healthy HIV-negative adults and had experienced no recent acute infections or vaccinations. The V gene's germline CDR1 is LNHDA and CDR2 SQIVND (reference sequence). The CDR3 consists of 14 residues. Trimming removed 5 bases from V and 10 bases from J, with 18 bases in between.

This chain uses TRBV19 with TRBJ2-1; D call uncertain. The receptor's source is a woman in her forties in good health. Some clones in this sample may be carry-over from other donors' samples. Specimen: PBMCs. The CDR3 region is CASSPRADSGEQFF. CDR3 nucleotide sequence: TGTGCCAGTAGTCCCCGGGCCGACTCTGGGGAGCAGTTCTTC.